This entry describes one T cell receptor (beta chain). The study recruited people aged 18 to 89 years across about two dozen US areas. The CDR3 sequence is 13 residues long. Germline CDR1 reads SNHLY; CDR2 reads FYNNEI. Deletions cut 6 bases from V and 0 bases from J, with 7 bases between. The source of the sample is a study of blood T cell repertoires in COVID-19. Study-wide background: PBMCs, B-cell-depleted T cells, or T cells provided the cDNA or gDNA that made up the material.

Method: immunoSEQ multiplex PCR; TCRdb's copy keeps in-frame clones and lacks some. The data show 150,000 to 190,000 clones, 80% to 90% seen once. The chain has TRBV2 and TRBJ2-3, with D uncertain. The sample was PBMCs or T cells enriched from blood (not recorded which). The sequence derives from a man aged 50 to 60 who had recovered from COVID-19. CDR3 protein: CASSPASTDTQYF. CDR3 nucleotide sequence: TGTGCCAGCAGCCCCGCGAGCACAGATACGCAGTATTTT.